The 8 T cell receptor beta chains below come from one sample, sequenced in a study of T cell changes during pregnancy in multiple sclerosis. The protocol was immunoSEQ multiplex PCR, while the TCRdb copy is restricted to in-frame clones and leaves out a portion. This table has 50,000 to 70,000 clones, around 90% appearing once. This material consisted of CD8+ T cells from peripheral blood mononuclear cells, taken before pregnancy. Receptors were obtained from a female donor with multiple sclerosis, enrolled in a pregnancy study.

The chain recombines TRBV29-1 with TRBJ1-2, with 9 bases that match TRBD1. The ends lost 1 base at V and 7 bases at J; junction bases unmatched: 4. The germline gives CDR1 SQVTM, CDR2 ANQGSEA. The CDR3 extends over 13 amino acids. The CDR3 spells CSVEGGQGFGYTF. CDR3 sequence (DNA): TGCAGCGTTGAAGGGGGACAGGGATTTGGCTACACCTTC.

V gene TRBV9 combines with J gene TRBJ1-4; TRBD1 matches at 8 bases. Germline trimming cut 0 bases from V and 8 bases from J; bases unmatched to any gene: 9. This CDR3 has 16 residues. Germline loops: CDR1 SGDLS, CDR2 YYNGEE. The DNA for the CDR3 is TGTGCCAGCAGCGTAGCGGAGGGGACAGGCAGGGAAAAACTGTTTTTT. Translating it yields CASSVAEGTGREKLFF. Looking up the rest from reference TRBV9 and TRBJ1-4 gives the full variable domain: DSGVTQTPKHLITATGQRVTLRCSPRSGDLSVYWYQQSLDQGLQFLIQYYNGEERAKGNILERFSAQQFPDLHSELNLSSLELGDSALYFCASSVAEGTGREKLFFGSGTQLSVL.

CDR3 residues: CASSFGTASYEQYF. CDR3 DNA: TGTGCCAGCAGCTTCGGGACAGCCTCCTACGAGCAGTACTTC. This chain connects TRBV5-6 to TRBJ2-7; 7 positions agree with TRBD1. V was clipped by 2 bases and J by 0 bases; unmatched bases: 2. The CDR3 is made up of 14 amino acids. Germline V gene sequence: CDR1 SGHDT, CDR2 YYEEEE.

V is TRBV6-5 and J is TRBJ2-2; 7 bases are shared with TRBD2. Germline assignment: CDR1 MNHEY and CDR2 SVGAGI. The CDR3 sequence is 16 residues long. Unmatched junction bases numbered 7, after V lost 2 bases and J lost 4 bases. The CDR3: CASSYTAGGSTGELFF. DNA of the CDR3: TGTGCCAGCAGTTACACGGCCGGGGGGTCCACCGGGGAGCTGTTTTTT.

This sequence joins TRBV10-1 and TRBJ2-1; weak D call: TRBD2 (6 bases). The germline V gene encodes CDR1 WNHNN and CDR2 SYGVQD (reference sequence). Trimming took 2 bases from V and 6 from J, leaving 8 bases between them. The CDR3 covers 13 residues. CDR3 in amino acids: CASSEGLINEQFF. CDR3 nucleotides: TGCGCCAGCAGTGAGGGACTAATCAATGAGCAGTTCTTC.

The chain has TRBV7-2 and TRBJ2-2, with TRBD2 identical over 7 bases. After removal of 5 bases from V and 4 bases from J, the junction contained 13 bases not matched to a gene. The CDR3 has 17 residues. Looked up from germline, CDR1 is SGHTA and CDR2 is FQGNSA. The CDR3 region has the DNA TGTGCCAGCAGCCTACTCCCCAGCGGGATCTTCACCGGGGAGCTGTTTTTT. It codes for CASSLLPSGIFTGELFF.

The chain uses TRBV2 and TRBJ2-2; 7 nucleotides match TRBD2. Trimming at V came to 4 bases and at J to 5 bases, leaving 7 bases not matched to a gene. The germline CDR1 and CDR2 sequences are SNHLY and FYNNEI. The CDR3 length is 15 residues. The CDR3 protein is CASSGGREGTGELFF. The CDR3 region has the DNA TGTGCCAGCAGTGGGGGCAGGGAGGGTACCGGGGAGCTGTTTTTT.

This chain joins TRBV10-3 and TRBJ2-7; maybe TRBD1 (5 bases). Trimming took 6 bases from V and 4 from J, leaving 13 bases between them. CDR1 is ENHRY and CDR2 is SYGVKD in the germline V gene. This CDR3 spans 13 amino acids. This chain's CDR3 is CAISPVPGYEQYF. The CDR3 nucleotides read TGTGCCATCAGCCCAGTCCCAGGGTACGAGCAGTACTTC.